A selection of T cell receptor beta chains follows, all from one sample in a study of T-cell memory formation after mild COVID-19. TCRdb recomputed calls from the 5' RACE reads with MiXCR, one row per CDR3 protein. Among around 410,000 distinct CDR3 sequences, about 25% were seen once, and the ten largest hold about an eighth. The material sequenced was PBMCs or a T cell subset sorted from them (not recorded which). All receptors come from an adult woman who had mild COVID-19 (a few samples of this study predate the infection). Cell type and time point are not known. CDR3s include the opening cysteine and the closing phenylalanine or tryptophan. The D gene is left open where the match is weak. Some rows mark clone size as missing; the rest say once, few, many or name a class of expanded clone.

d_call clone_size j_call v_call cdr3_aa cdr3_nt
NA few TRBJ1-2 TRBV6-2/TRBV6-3 CASSTPGQRFGYTF TGTGCCAGCAGTACCCCTGGACAGCGGTTTGGCTACACCTTC
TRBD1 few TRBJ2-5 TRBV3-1 CASSQTDRWETQYF TGTGCCAGCAGCCAGACGGACAGGTGGGAGACCCAGTACTTC
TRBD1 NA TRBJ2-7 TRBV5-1 CASSDPGQPYEQYF TGCGCCAGCAGCGATCCGGGACAGCCCTACGAGCAGTACTTC
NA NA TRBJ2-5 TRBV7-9 CASSTAAWVQETQYF TGTGCCAGCAGCACGGCCGCCTGGGTCCAAGAGACCCAGTACTTC
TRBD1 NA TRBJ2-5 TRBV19 CASSKTTGTRQETQYF TGTGCCAGTAGTAAGACGACAGGGACCCGCCAAGAGACCCAGTACTTC
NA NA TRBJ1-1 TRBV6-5 CASSRTRHRNTEAFF TGTGCCAGCAGCCGCACGAGACACCGAAACACTGAAGCTTTCTTT
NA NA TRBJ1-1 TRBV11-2 CASRSPGRLEAFF TGTGCCAGCAGATCTCCGGGACGGCTAGAAGCTTTCTTT
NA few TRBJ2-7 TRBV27 CASSSRDGYEQYF TGTGCCAGCAGTAGCAGGGATGGCTACGAGCAGTACTTC
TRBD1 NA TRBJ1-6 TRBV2 CASTMTGLALHF TGTGCCAGCACCATGACAGGGTTGGCCCTCCACTTT
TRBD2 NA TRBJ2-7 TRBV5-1 CASSSRTSVIEQYF TGCGCCAGCAGCTCCCGGACTAGCGTTATCGAGCAGTACTTC
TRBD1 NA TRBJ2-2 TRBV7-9 CASRRGTENTGELFF TGTGCCAGCAGGAGAGGGACAGAAAACACCGGGGAGCTGTTTTTT
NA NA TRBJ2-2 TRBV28 CASRNLFNTGELFF TGTGCCAGCAGGAACTTATTCAACACCGGGGAGCTGTTTTTT
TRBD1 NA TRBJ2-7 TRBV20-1 CSARGTAYEQYF TGCAGTGCTAGGGGGACAGCCTACGAGCAGTACTTC
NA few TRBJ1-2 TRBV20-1 CSASQGGGRYTF TGCAGTGCTAGCCAGGGCGGGGGTCGCTACACCTTC
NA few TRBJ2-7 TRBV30 CAWTKTYEQYF TGTGCCTGGACCAAAACCTACGAGCAGTACTTC
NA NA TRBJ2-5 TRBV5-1 CASSLGWTDKETQYF TGCGCCAGCAGCTTGGGGTGGACAGATAAAGAGACCCAGTACTTC
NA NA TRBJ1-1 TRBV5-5 CASKSVPNTEAFF TGTGCCAGCAAATCGGTACCGAACACTGAAGCTTTCTTT
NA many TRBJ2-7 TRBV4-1 CASSQVHSGLNYEQYF TGCGCCAGCAGCCAAGTTCATTCGGGACTTAACTACGAGCAGTACTTC
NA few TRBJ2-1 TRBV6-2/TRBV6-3 CASSYPPGEQFF TGTGCCAGCAGTTACCCCCCGGGGGAGCAGTTCTTC
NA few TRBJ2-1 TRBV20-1 CSAGPGTGNYNEQFF TGCAGTGCTGGCCCCGGGACCGGTAACTACAATGAGCAGTTCTTC
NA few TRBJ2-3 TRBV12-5 CASGLPPMDTQYF TGTGCTAGTGGTTTGCCACCCATGGATACGCAGTATTTT
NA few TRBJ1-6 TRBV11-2 CASSPALRVGHNSPLHF TGTGCCAGCAGCCCCGCTTTACGAGTGGGTCATAATTCACCCCTCCACTTT
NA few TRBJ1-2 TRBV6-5 CASSASAYGYTF TGTGCCAGCAGTGCTTCGGCCTATGGCTACACCTTC
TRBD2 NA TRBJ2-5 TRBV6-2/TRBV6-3 CASSPRTSLETQYF TGTGCCAGCAGCCCAAGGACTAGCCTGGAGACCCAGTACTTC
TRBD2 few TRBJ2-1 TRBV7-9 CASSGNGLAGVEQFF TGTGCCAGCAGTGGAAATGGGCTAGCGGGAGTAGAGCAGTTCTTC
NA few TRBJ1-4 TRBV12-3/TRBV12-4 CASSLGGEGEKLFF TGTGCCAGCAGTTTAGGTGGCGAGGGTGAAAAACTGTTTTTT
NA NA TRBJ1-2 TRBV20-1 CSARATHGYGYTF TGCAGTGCTAGAGCTACTCACGGATATGGCTACACCTTC
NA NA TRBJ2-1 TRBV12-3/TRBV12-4 CASSLASLAATQGEQFF TGTGCCAGCAGTTTAGCGAGCCTAGCAGCCACCCAGGGAGAGCAGTTCTTC
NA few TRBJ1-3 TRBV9 CASSVGSISGNTIYF TGTGCCAGCAGCGTAGGGAGTATCTCTGGAAACACCATATATTTT
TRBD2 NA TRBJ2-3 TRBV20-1 CSARDWTSGTDTQYF TGCAGTGCTAGAGATTGGACTAGCGGGACTGATACGCAGTATTTT
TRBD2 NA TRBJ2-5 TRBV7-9 CASSPTPRGEETQYF TGTGCCAGCAGCCCGACCCCGCGGGGGGAAGAGACCCAGTACTTC
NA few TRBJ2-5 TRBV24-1 CATSDPRTEGETQYF TGTGCCACCAGTGATCCCAGGACTGAGGGGGAGACCCAGTACTTC
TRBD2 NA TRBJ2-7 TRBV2 CASSEGGPFYEQYF TGTGCCAGCAGCGAGGGAGGGCCCTTCTACGAGCAGTACTTC
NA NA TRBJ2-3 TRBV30 CAWSLSMASTDTQYF TGTGCCTGGAGTCTCTCGATGGCTAGCACAGATACGCAGTATTTT
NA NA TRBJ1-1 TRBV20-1 CSAIDHGGTGTEAFF TGCAGTGCTATAGATCACGGAGGTACAGGCACTGAAGCTTTCTTT
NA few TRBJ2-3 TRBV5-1 CASSLFRPMGTDTQYF TGCGCCAGCAGCTTGTTCCGCCCCATGGGTACAGATACGCAGTATTTT
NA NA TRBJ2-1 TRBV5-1 CASSAGLGGYNEQFF TGCGCCAGCAGCGCCGGACTAGGGGGGTACAATGAGCAGTTCTTC
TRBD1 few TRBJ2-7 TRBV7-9 CASSLGWGTGEQYF TGTGCCAGCAGCTTAGGCTGGGGGACAGGCGAGCAGTACTTC
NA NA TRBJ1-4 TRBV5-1 CASSTTTNEKLFF TGCGCCAGCAGCACAACAACTAATGAAAAACTGTTTTTT
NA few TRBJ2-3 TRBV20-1 CSVGRPGADTQYF TGCAGTGTCGGACGGCCCGGCGCAGATACGCAGTATTTT
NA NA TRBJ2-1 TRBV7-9 CASSLDLSYNEQFF TGTGCCAGCAGCTTAGATCTCTCCTACAATGAGCAGTTCTTC
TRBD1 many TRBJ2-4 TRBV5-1 CASSPTGEKDIQYF TGCGCCAGCAGCCCGACAGGGGAGAAGGACATTCAGTACTTC
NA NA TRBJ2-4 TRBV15 CATSRDLTGEEYIQYF TGTGCCACCAGCAGAGATCTCACAGGGGAGGAGTACATTCAGTACTTC
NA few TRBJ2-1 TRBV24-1 CATSGGPRDRHNEQFF TGTGCCACCAGTGGTGGTCCTAGAGATAGGCACAATGAGCAGTTCTTC
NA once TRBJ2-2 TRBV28 CASSNRATGELFF TGTGCCAGCAGCAACAGGGCCACCGGGGAGCTGTTTTTT